This T cell receptor (beta chain) was profiled in a study of T cell responses to AZD1222 COVID-19 vaccine. The study, taken as a whole, reports: Close to half of spike-specific TCRs reportedly recognize unmutated variant regions. Donors in the cohort were predominantly white British and more often female, and clonal diversity was possibly underestimated.

Assay used: immunoSEQ multiplex PCR; TCRdb lists only in-frame clones, some missing. The sample has under 150,000 clones, about 90% seen once. A remark on this clone: The antigen is unknown.

V lost 1 base and J lost 5; bases outside the gene matches: 3. The length of the CDR3 is 14 residues. Germline assignment: CDR1 SGHTA and CDR2 FQGTGA. This sequence originates from an adult in good health. The chain is built from TRBV7-3 and TRBJ1-1, with 8 positions matching TRBD1. The specimen was peripheral blood, collected on day 0 of AZD1222 vaccination. CDR3 residues: CASSLRTGLTEAFF. The DNA of the CDR3 is TGTGCCAGCAGCTTAAGGACAGGGTTAACTGAAGCTTTCTTT. Full variable domain (rest looked up from reference TRBV7-3 and TRBJ1-1): GAGVSQTPSNKVTEKGKYVELRCDPISGHTALYWYRQSLGQGPEFLIYFQGTGAADDSGLPNDRFFAVRPEGSVSTLKIQRTERGDSAVYLCASSLRTGLTEAFFGQGTRLTVV.